This record looks at one TCR beta chain sequence and its context. The sample belongs to a study of blood T cell repertoires in COVID-19. The overall study: COVID-19 samples collected from the United States, Italy and Spain covered acute and convalescent phases. PBMCs, B-cell-depleted T cells, or T cells were the source of the cDNA or gDNA that made up the material.

Per the study methods: Reference gene primer amplification yielded estimated nucleated cell counts. TCRdb's copy holds only in-frame clones and misses some; the assay was immunoSEQ multiplex PCR. V and J calls and clone size follow that table, whereas D and trimming were derived from the DNA. The sample includes about 270,000 clones, about 83% of them seen just once. The receptor's source is a woman of 80 years or more with COVID-19, enrolled during active disease. Sequencing was done on a sample of peripheral blood.

The CDR3 nucleotides are TGTGCCAGCAGCTTTAGCCGGGCAGATACGCAGTATTTT. As protein: CASSFSRADTQYF. This chain connects TRBV13 to TRBJ2-3; D unclear. V was pared by 3 bases and J by 4 bases, with 8 bases between. Germline assignment: CDR1 PRHDT and CDR2 FYEKMQ (reference sequence). CDR3 length: 13 amino acids.